A selection of T cell receptor beta chains follows, all from one sample in a study of blood T cell repertoires in COVID-19. Here immunoSEQ multiplex PCR was the method, and the copy in TCRdb shows in-frame clones only, minus some. The table lists about 98,000 clones, 75% to 85% of them singletons. Sequences were obtained from peripheral blood. Source of these receptors: a man in his sixties with acute or convalescent COVID-19. Both conserved end residues are part of each CDR3. D genes are given only for firm matches. Clone size appears in some rows only: once, few, many, or a class for an expanded clone.

TRBD2,TRBJ2-2,NA,TRBV7-3,CASSLTSGYTGELFF,TGTGCCAGCAGCTTGACTAGCGGTTACACCGGGGAGCTGTTTTTT
NA,TRBJ2-3,NA,TRBV19,CASSMTGSADTQYF,TGTGCCAGTAGTATGACGGGTAGTGCAGATACGCAGTATTTT
NA,TRBJ1-3,NA,TRBV30,CAWSGGSGNTIYF,TGTGCCTGGAGTGGAGGGTCTGGAAACACCATATATTTT
TRBD1,TRBJ2-2,NA,TRBV18,CASSPRGGQGNTGELFF,TGTGCCAGCTCACCGCGGGGAGGACAGGGGAACACCGGGGAGCTGTTTTTT
NA,TRBJ2-1,NA,TRBV9,CASSVRVDNEQFF,TGTGCCAGCAGCGTCCGAGTCGACAATGAGCAGTTCTTC
TRBD1,TRBJ2-4,NA,TRBV7-2,CASSWTGNIQYF,TGTGCCAGCAGCTGGACAGGGAACATTCAGTACTTC
NA,TRBJ2-2,NA,TRBV18,CASSPSGVTGELFF,TGTGCCAGCTCACCGTCAGGGGTCACCGGGGAGCTGTTTTTT
NA,TRBJ2-1,NA,TRBV10-1,CASSSERHHEQFF,TGCGCCAGCAGCTCCGAGAGGCACCATGAGCAGTTCTTC
NA,TRBJ1-1,NA,TRBV5-6,CASSLITVGTEAFF,TGTGCCAGCAGCTTGATTACAGTGGGCACTGAAGCTTTCTTT
NA,TRBJ1-1,NA,TRBV27,CASSFGRGGEAFF,TGTGCCAGCAGTTTTGGGAGGGGAGGTGAAGCTTTCTTT
NA,TRBJ1-1,NA,TRBV18,CASSPQRDEGVF,TGTGCCAGCTCCCCGCAGAGGGATGAGGGCGTATTT
TRBD1,TRBJ1-1,NA,TRBV9,CASSVATGGPGQGNTEAFF,TGTGCCAGCAGCGTAGCTACGGGGGGACCGGGACAGGGGAACACTGAAGCTTTCTTT
NA,TRBJ2-3,NA,TRBV15,CATSARLPTDTQYF,TGTGCCACCAGCGCCCGACTACCCACAGATACGCAGTATTTT
NA,TRBJ1-4,NA,TRBV5-1,CASRQGNGKEKLFF,TGCGCCAGCAGGCAGGGGAATGGTAAAGAAAAACTGTTTTTT
TRBD1,TRBJ1-5,NA,TRBV6-5,CASSSRQGQPQHF,TGTGCCAGCAGTTCCCGACAGGGGCAGCCCCAGCATTTT
NA,TRBJ1-1,NA,TRBV20-1,CSAPVNTEAFF,TGCAGTGCTCCAGTGAACACTGAAGCTTTCTTT
NA,TRBJ1-6,NA,TRBV3-1/TRBV3-2,CASSTTGFTNSPLHF,TGTGCCAGCAGCACAACAGGGTTTACGAATTCACCCCTCCACTTT
TRBD2,TRBJ2-3,once,TRBV30,CASTSGGGTDTQYF,TGTGCCTCCACTAGCGGGGGGGGCACAGATACGCAGTATTTT
TRBD1,TRBJ1-3,NA,TRBV5-1,CASSEDRSGNTIYF,TGCGCCAGCAGCGAGGACAGGTCTGGAAACACCATATATTTT
NA,TRBJ2-3,NA,TRBV11-3,CASSLDHLAQDTQYF,TGTGCCAGCAGCTTAGATCACCTAGCACAGGATACGCAGTATTTT
NA,TRBJ1-5,NA,TRBV7-3,CASSHDRSGNQPQHF,TGTGCCAGCAGCCATGACAGATCGGGCAATCAGCCCCAGCATTTT
TRBD2,TRBJ2-5,NA,TRBV6-2/TRBV6-3,CASSYSRVTASGRYETQYF,TGTGCCAGCAGTTACTCGAGGGTGACTGCTAGCGGGAGATACGAGACCCAGTACTTC
TRBD1,TRBJ2-2,NA,TRBV18,CASSPGTDTGELFF,TGTGCCAGCTCACCAGGGACAGACACCGGGGAGCTGTTTTTT
NA,TRBJ1-5,few,TRBV5-8,CATTLGGMGNQPQHF,TGTGCCACGACGCTAGGAGGTATGGGAAATCAGCCCCAGCATTTT
TRBD2,TRBJ2-5,NA,TRBV6-2/TRBV6-3,CASSYQREALTNPETQYF,TGTGCCAGCAGTTACCAGCGGGAGGCCTTGACTAACCCGGAGACCCAGTACTTC
NA,TRBJ1-5,NA,TRBV6-6,CASSYPEDYQPQHF,TGTGCCAGCAGTTACCCCGAGGACTATCAGCCCCAGCATTTT
TRBD2,TRBJ2-5,NA,TRBV15,CATSSGLAGSETQYF,TGTGCCACCAGCAGCGGACTAGCGGGATCGGAGACCCAGTACTTC
TRBD1,TRBJ2-7,NA,TRBV3-1/TRBV3-2,CASSQGDRGYEQYF,TGTGCCAGCAGCCAAGGAGACAGGGGCTACGAGCAGTACTTC
TRBD1,TRBJ1-3,NA,TRBV5-8,CASSMGQLLSGNTIYF,TGTGCCAGCAGCATGGGACAGCTTCTCTCTGGAAACACCATATATTTT
NA,TRBJ1-3,NA,TRBV3-1/TRBV3-2,CASSPGEGYTIYF,TGTGCCAGCAGCCCGGGGGAGGGTTACACCATATATTTT
TRBD1,TRBJ1-1,NA,TRBV27,CASRVTGGTEAFF,TGTGCCAGCAGGGTCACAGGGGGCACTGAAGCTTTCTTT
NA,TRBJ1-5,NA,TRBV2,CASSDPGEGNQPQHF,TGTGCCAGCAGTGATCCAGGGGAGGGTAATCAGCCCCAGCATTTT
NA,TRBJ2-3,NA,TRBV19,CASRFSGGAQYF,TGTGCCAGTAGGTTCAGCGGAGGGGCGCAGTATTTT
TRBD1,TRBJ1-1,NA,TRBV5-5,CASTPGAGGSTEAFF,TGTGCCAGCACCCCGGGGGCAGGGGGAAGCACTGAAGCTTTCTTT
NA,TRBJ1-5,NA,TRBV19,CASSMRRHSNQPQHF,TGTGCCAGTAGTATGAGGCGGCATAGCAATCAGCCCCAGCATTTT
TRBD1,TRBJ2-5,NA,TRBV7-9,CASSLQGARETQYF,TGTGCCAGCAGCTTACAGGGGGCGAGGGAGACCCAGTACTTC
NA,TRBJ1-1,NA,TRBV6-2/TRBV6-3,CASSWRNTEAFF,TGTGCCAGCAGTTGGAGGAACACTGAAGCTTTCTTT
TRBD1,TRBJ1-3,NA,TRBV29-1,CSARGTNLNTIYF,TGCAGCGCCAGGGGGACAAATCTTAACACCATATATTTT
TRBD1,TRBJ1-4,once,TRBV19,CASSIRGRSATNEKLFF,TGTGCCAGTAGTATCAGGGGGCGATCTGCAACTAATGAAAAACTGTTTTTT
NA,TRBJ1-4,NA,TRBV5-6,CASSPGANEKLFF,TGTGCCAGCAGCCCAGGGGCTAATGAAAAACTGTTTTTT
TRBD1,TRBJ1-5,NA,TRBV6-6,CASSRQGTALGSGQPQHF,TGTGCCAGCAGTCGCCAGGGGACAGCCCTAGGATCGGGTCAGCCCCAGCATTTT
NA,TRBJ1-4,NA,TRBV12-3/TRBV12-4,CASSQQVGEKLFF,TGTGCCAGCAGTCAACAGGTCGGTGAAAAACTGTTTTTT
NA,TRBJ2-1,few,TRBV29-1,CSVLANNEQFF,TGCAGCGTTCTGGCCAACAATGAGCAGTTCTTC
TRBD1,TRBJ2-7,NA,TRBV19,CASSNPDRKYEQYF,TGTGCCAGTAGTAATCCGGACAGGAAATACGAGCAGTACTTC
NA,TRBJ2-5,NA,TRBV24-1,CATSDAYRETQYF,TGTGCCACCAGTGACGCATACCGGGAGACCCAGTACTTC
NA,TRBJ2-3,NA,TRBV11-3,CASSFQGQSADTQYF,TGTGCCAGCAGCTTTCAGGGGCAGAGCGCAGATACGCAGTATTTT
NA,TRBJ1-4,NA,TRBV14,CASSPDLGEKLFF,TGTGCCAGCAGCCCCGATTTGGGCGAAAAACTGTTTTTT
TRBD1,TRBJ1-2,NA,TRBV27,CASSRDSLYGYTF,TGTGCCAGCAGCCGGGACAGCCTCTATGGCTACACCTTC
NA,TRBJ2-5,NA,TRBV6-2/TRBV6-3,CASSYSDGGVETQYF,TGTGCCAGCAGTTACTCTGACGGGGGTGTAGAGACCCAGTACTTC